Listed here are 26 T cell receptor beta chains from one sample, sequenced in a study of regulatory T cells in long-lasting Graves disease (dated by TCRdb to the early 2020s). The sample's time point label, decoded: newly diagnosed GD, antithyroid drugs for less than 3 months. RNA was extracted from PBMCs in TRIzol for both TCR sequencing and RNA sequencing. The method was multiplex PCR. Instrument used: Illumina HiSeq 4000. CDR3 regions were amplified by Arm-PCR with iRepertoire HTBI primers to construct TCR beta libraries. In TCRdb, the public reads were trimmed at Q25 with fastp and aligned with MiXCR, with productive beta chains retained. One record per CDR3 amino acid sequence lists the most common genes and DNA. This sample is represented by about 380,000 distinct CDR3 sequences; around 15% of them were singletons. The top ten clonotypes cover 22% of the sample. The source was peripheral blood mononuclear cells (PBMCs), collected at new diagnosis, from a patient treated with antithyroid drugs. The receptors shown here come from a female donor with Graves disease.

This clonotype has at least ten counts. The conserved phenylalanine or tryptophan is not found at the CDR3 terminus, so this likely reflects a read error. The rearrangement uses TRBV20-1 and TRBJ2-1; 9 bases agree with TRBD2. This CDR3 spans 16 amino acids. The germline CDR1 and CDR2 sequences are DFQATT and SNEGSKA (reference sequence). V lost 6 bases, J lost 7 bases, and 16 bases stayed unmatched. CDR3 in amino acids: CSAAASWAGGDNEQFL. The CDR3 DNA reads as TGCAGTGCCGCGGCCTCTTGGGCGGGAGGGGATAATGAGCAGTTCCTC.

This clonotype occurred many times. This sequence joins TRBV27 and TRBJ1-1; a possible D gene is TRBD1 (5 bases). Germline assignment: CDR1 MNHEY and CDR2 SMNVEV (reference sequence). CDR3 size: 13 residues. V lost 4 bases and J 6 bases, leaving 12 bases between the germline ends. The CDR3 DNA is TGTGCCAGCAGTTGGGCCAGGGCTGCTGAAGCTTTCTTT. Protein sequence: CASSWARAAEAFF.

This clonotype turned up a few times. V is TRBV12-3 or TRBV12-4 and J is TRBJ1-1; weak D call: TRBD1 (6 bases). Trimming removed 6 bases from V and 5 bases from J, with 19 bases in between. The CDR3 sequence is 15 residues long. The CDR3 sequence is CASRKQPGDLTEAFF. CDR3 DNA: TGTGCCAGCAGAAAACAACCAGGGGATCTGACTGAAGCTTTCTTT.

This clonotype has ten or more counts. The chain is built from TRBV7-2 and TRBJ2-1, with D possibly matching TRBD2 (5 bases). This CDR3 has 16 amino acids. Germline-derived CDR1 and CDR2 are SGHTA and FQGNSA. V was shortened by 3 bases and J by 4 bases, with 16 bases between the two germline ends. CDR3 bases: TGTGCCAGCAGCTTTTATGGGTCGGGGAAATACAATGAGCAGTTCTTC. Its protein product is CASSFYGSGKYNEQFF.

The rearrangement joins TRBV27 to TRBJ2-7; D possibly corresponds to TRBD2 (6 bases). Germline loops: CDR1 MNHEY, CDR2 SMNVEV (reference sequence). The CDR3 has 13 residues. Trimming stripped 5 bases from V and 7 bases from J, with 15 bases between. The CDR3 loop is CASSRGTSQEQYF. The CDR3 region has the DNA TGTGCCAGCAGTCGGGGGACTTCGCAGGAGCAGTACTTC.

The rearrangement links TRBV3-1 to TRBJ1-4, with a possible D match to TRBD1 (6 bases). V lost 1 base to trimming and J lost 2 bases, with 20 bases between them. CDR1 and CDR2 from the germline V gene are LGHDT and YNNKEL (reference sequence). The CDR3 runs 19 residues. CDR3 residues: CASSQGMISWGLTNEKLFF. The DNA of the CDR3 is TGTGCCAGCAGCCAAGGGATGATCTCCTGGGGGCTCACTAATGAAAAACTGTTTTTT.

The table lists this clonotype with many counts. Written as DNA, the CDR3 is TGTGCCAGCAGCTTGTCGGCTAGCGGGTATACAGATACGCAGTATTTT. It translates to CASSLSASGYTDTQYF. V gene TRBV5-4 combines with J gene TRBJ2-3; the match to TRBD2 covers 8 bases. Germline V gene sequence: CDR1 SGHNT, CDR2 YYREEE (reference sequence). Losses at the gene ends were 1 base for V and 3 bases for J; bases not matched to a gene: 7. This CDR3 comprises 16 residues.

This clonotype showed up many times. The chain has TRBV29-1 and TRBJ1-6; maybe TRBD1 (6 bases). The CDR3 has 13 residues. Trimming pared 5 bases from V and 10 bases from J, leaving 15 bases between. Germline CDR1 and CDR2: SQVTM and ANQGSEA. DNA of the CDR3: TGCAGCGTTCAACGGGGGGCTGACTCACCCCTCCACTTT. Amino acid sequence: CSVQRGADSPLHF. Combining the CDR3 with reference TRBV29-1 and TRBJ1-6 gives the whole variable domain SAVISQKPSRDICQRGTSLTIQCQVDSQVTMMFWYRQQPGQSLTLIATANQGSEATYESGFVIDKFPISRPNLTFSTLTVSNMSPEDSSIYLCSVQRGADSPLHFGNGTRLTVT.

The table lists this clonotype with a few counts. V usage is TRBV6-1 and J usage is TRBJ1-1, with a weak D call TRBD1 (5 bases). CDR3 length equals 15 residues. The germline gives CDR1 MNHNS, CDR2 SASEGT. V dropped 7 bases and J dropped 4 bases, with 19 bases sitting between them. For the CDR3, the DNA is TGTGCCAGCACCGCCGGGGGAGGGCTGAGCACTGAAGCTTTCTTT. Protein product: CASTAGGGLSTEAFF.

This clonotype was seen ten or more times. The chain recombines TRBV6-1 with TRBJ1-4; no reliable D call. This CDR3 spans 13 amino acids. V gave up 1 base and J gave up 5 bases, with 5 bases separating them. Germline loops: CDR1 MNHNS, CDR2 SASEGT. The CDR3: CASSEDWNEKLFF. Written as DNA, the CDR3 is TGTGCCAGCAGTGAAGACTGGAATGAAAAACTGTTTTTT.

This clonotype turned up a few times. V usage is TRBV4-2 and J usage is TRBJ2-7, with 9 bases fitting TRBD1. The CDR3 is 16 residues long. Germline V gene lookup returns CDR1 LGHNA and CDR2 YNFKEQ. V gave up 0 bases and J gave up 3 bases; unmatched junction bases: 6. CDR3 protein: CASSQEGQGVFYEQYF. CDR3 DNA sequence: TGTGCCAGCAGCCAAGAGGGACAGGGCGTGTTCTACGAGCAGTACTTC.

The V and J genes are TRBV12-3 or TRBV12-4 and TRBJ2-2; D possibly corresponds to TRBD1 (6 bases). This CDR3 region has 14 residues. V was pared by 11 bases and J by 0 bases, with 13 bases between. DNA for the CDR3: TGTGCCCAAGGACAGACCGCGAACACCGGGGAGCTGTTTTTT. Translated: CAQGQTANTGELFF.

This clonotype was recorded at least ten times. The V and J genes are TRBV5-5 and TRBJ2-3, with D possibly called TRBD1 or TRBD2 (5 bases each). This CDR3 comprises 15 residues. V was clipped by 3 bases and J by 0 bases, with 11 bases between them. Germline V gene sequence: CDR1 SGHKS, CDR2 YYEKEE (reference sequence). CDR3 region: CASSYRDRSTDTQYF. The DNA for the CDR3 is TGTGCCAGCAGCTACCGGGACCGAAGCACAGATACGCAGTATTTT.

Only a few counts were recorded for this clonotype. CDR3 nucleotide sequence: TGTGCCAGCAGCTTGGAGGGGGGTTGGGATGGTGAGCAGTTCTTC. Protein product: CASSLEGGWDGEQFF. The V gene is TRBV5-6, the J gene TRBJ2-1, with D perhaps being TRBD1 or TRBD2 (6 bases each). V lost 0 bases to trimming and J lost 9 bases, with 16 bases between them. The CDR3 is 15 amino acids. Germline-derived CDR1 and CDR2 are SGHDT and YYEEEE.

Ten or more counts support this clonotype. This rearrangement joins TRBV12-3 or TRBV12-4 to TRBJ1-3; the D gene is possibly TRBD1 (6 bases). Trimming removed 4 bases at V and 2 bases at J, with 15 bases between. The CDR3 spans 16 residues. DNA of the CDR3: TGTGCCAGCAGTTCGAACCAGGACAGACCTGGAAACACCATATATTTT. Translation gives CASSSNQDRPGNTIYF.

This clonotype was detected only a few times. The chain has TRBV24-1 and TRBJ1-2, with D possibly TRBD1 on 6 matching bases. CDR3 size: 14 residues. The V end lost 3 bases, the J end lost 8 bases, and 15 bases lay between the germline ends. Germline V gene lookup returns CDR1 KGHDR and CDR2 SFDVKD. CDR3 in amino acids: CATSDQTGPRGYTF. The CDR3 bases are TGTGCCACCAGTGATCAGACAGGCCCTCGAGGCTACACCTTC.

This clonotype was counted many times. The V and J genes are TRBV19 and TRBJ2-3; either TRBD1 or TRBD2 may fit D (6 bases each). V shed 3 bases and J shed 3 bases, with 13 bases lying between them. The CDR3 is made up of 15 amino acids. Per the germline V gene, CDR1 is LNHDA and CDR2 is SQIVND (reference sequence). The chain's CDR3 is CASSIGGGLTDTQYF. As DNA, the CDR3 is TGTGCCAGTAGTATCGGTGGGGGGCTGACAGATACGCAGTATTTT. Full variable domain (missing parts from reference TRBV19 and TRBJ2-3): DGGITQSPKYLFRKEGQNVTLSCEQNLNHDAMYWYRQDPGQGLRLIYYSQIVNDFQKGDIAEGYSVSREKKESFPLTVTSAQKNPTAFYLCASSIGGGLTDTQYFGPGTRLTVL.

This clonotype was seen ten or more times. This chain connects TRBV5-1 to TRBJ1-1; 8 nucleotides agree with TRBD1. Looked up from germline, CDR1 is SGHRS and CDR2 is YFSETQ. Trimming took 3 bases from V and 0 from J; bases not matched to a gene: 4. The CDR3 sequence is 15 residues long. The CDR3, as DNA: TGCGCCAGCAGCTGGGGGACAGGAATGAACACTGAAGCTTTCTTT. Translation gives CASSWGTGMNTEAFF. The full variable domain, with the rest looked up from reference TRBV5-1 and TRBJ1-1, is KAGVTQTPRYLIKTRGQQVTLSCSPISGHRSVSWYQQTPGQGLQFLFEYFSETQRNKGNFPGRFSGRQFSNSRSEMNVSTLELGDSALYLCASSWGTGMNTEAFFGQGTRLTVV.

At least ten counts were recorded for this clonotype. The chain recombines TRBV27 with TRBJ2-1, with 9 bases fitting TRBD2. After removal of 8 bases from V and 2 bases from J, the junction contained 4 bases not matched to a gene. Germline loops: CDR1 MNHEY, CDR2 SMNVEV (reference sequence). The CDR3 is 14 residues long. The CDR3 loop reads CASRTSVPYNEQFF. The CDR3 DNA reads TGTGCCAGCCGGACTAGCGTACCCTACAATGAGCAGTTCTTC.

In its sample, this clonotype was seen many times. Here the CDR3 reads CASSNDRGPKAFF. The CDR3 DNA reads as TGTGCCAGCAGCAACGACAGGGGCCCCAAAGCTTTCTTT. The chain links TRBV11-2 to TRBJ1-1; TRBD1 matches 8 bases. V trimming: 5 bases; J trimming: 9 bases; junction bases outside the gene matches: 8. CDR1 SGHAT and CDR2 FQNNGV come from the germline V gene. CDR3 length: 13 amino acids.

This clonotype was seen repeatedly, ten times or more. J is TRBJ1-2 and V is TRBV9; D is ambiguous. The ends were cut back, 0 bases at V and 4 bases at J, with 16 bases in the middle. This CDR3 is built from 16 residues. CDR1 is SGDLS and CDR2 is YYNGEE in the germline V gene. The CDR3 sequence is CASSVDTRRTGYGYTF. The CDR3 DNA follows: TGTGCCAGCAGCGTAGACACCCGTCGGACGGGCTATGGCTACACCTTC.

The sample holds many counts of this clonotype. V usage is TRBV18 and J usage is TRBJ1-4, with 9 bases fitting TRBD1. Germline V CDR1 and CDR2: KGHSH, LQKENI. With V trimmed by 4 bases and J by 8 bases, 5 bases remained unmatched. The CDR3 is 14 amino acids. The CDR3 DNA reads as TGTGCCAGCTCACGGACAGGGGTTGACGAAAAACTGTTTTTT. The encoded protein is CASSRTGVDEKLFF.

This clonotype was seen ten or more times. This CDR3 reads CAWSGGQAEDQPQHF. The CDR3 region has the DNA TGTGCCTGGAGTGGCGGACAGGCGGAAGATCAGCCCCAGCATTTT. V usage is TRBV30 and J usage is TRBJ1-5; 7 bases map to TRBD1. CDR1 GTSNPN and CDR2 SVGIG come from the germline V gene (reference sequence). The CDR3 is 15 residues long. The J segment lost 5 bases and the V segment lost 1 base, leaving 8 bases of the junction unmatched. Filled out from reference TRBV30 and TRBJ1-5, the complete variable domain reads SQTIHQWPATLVQPVGSPLSLECTVEGTSNPNLYWYRQAAGRGLQLLFYSVGIGQISSEVPQNLSASRPQDRQFILSSKKLLLSDSGFYLCAWSGGQAEDQPQHFGDGTRLSIL.

This clonotype occurred many times. V and J are TRBV28 and TRBJ1-1; D remains ambiguous. Germline CDR1 is MDHEN and CDR2 is SYDVKM. The V and J ends lost 3 bases and 11 bases respectively, with 13 bases between them. The CDR3 totals 12 residues. CDR3 sequence reads: CASSFETRRAFF. The CDR3 DNA sequence: TGTGCCAGCAGTTTCGAGACGCGGAGGGCTTTCTTT.

This clonotype has at least ten counts. The chain links TRBV6-2 or TRBV6-3 to TRBJ2-5, with no clear D. The V end lost 5 bases, the J end lost 4 bases, and 5 bases lay between the germline ends. Germline loops: CDR1 MNHEY, CDR2 SVGEGT. The CDR3 totals 11 residues. The CDR3 here is CASSRRETQYF. The CDR3 nucleotides read TGTGCCAGCAGTCGAAGAGAGACCCAGTACTTC.

This clonotype was recorded at least ten times. The chain is built from TRBV5-4 and TRBJ1-1; weak D call: TRBD1 (6 bases). Germline CDR1 is SGHNT and CDR2 is YYREEE (reference sequence). The length of the CDR3 is 16 residues. The V gene lost 0 bases and the J gene lost 3 bases, with 15 bases spanning the gap. Here the CDR3 reads CASSLGGRGEDTEAFF. CDR3 coding DNA: TGTGCCAGCAGCTTGGGGGGAAGGGGGGAAGACACTGAAGCTTTCTTT.